These 6 T cell receptor beta chains share one sample of origin, sequenced in a study of shared clonotypes between healthy human individuals. Naive CD8 cells lacked CD45RO, underwent positive selection for CCR7 and left out terminally differentiated effector memory CD45RA+ cells. Measured with immunoSEQ multiplex PCR; TCRdb has only the in-frame clones, and not every one. The sample holds 1.5 million to 2.5 million clones, over 85% seen once. The material sequenced was naive CD8+ T cells sorted from blood. The receptors were gathered from a young man in good health.

CDR3 sequence reads: CASSLAGGPSEAFF. CDR3 in DNA: TGTGCCAGCAGCTTGGCCGGGGGCCCCAGTGAAGCTTTCTTT. The rearrangement uses TRBV5-5 and TRBJ1-1, with TRBD1 as a possible D gene (6 bases). Trimming removed 0 bases from V and 7 bases from J, with 13 bases in between. Germline lookup yields CDR1 SGHKS and CDR2 YYEKEE (reference sequence). There are 14 residues in the CDR3.

The chain links TRBV10-1 to TRBJ2-1, with 11 nucleotides matching TRBD1. The CDR3 loop spans 14 amino acids. CDR1 is WNHNN, CDR2 SYGVQD, per germline (reference sequence). After removal of 4 bases from V and 8 bases from J, the junction contained 4 bases not matched to a gene. The CDR3 reads CASSGVDRGHEQFF. In DNA form, the CDR3 reads TGCGCCAGCAGTGGGGTGGACAGGGGGCATGAGCAGTTCTTC.

V is TRBV29-1 and J is TRBJ1-1, with D unresolved. CDR3 length: 12 amino acids. Per germline, CDR1 SQVTM and CDR2 ANQGSEA. With 2 bases removed from V and 1 base from J, the gap between germline ends came to 5 bases. CDR3: CSVELWNTEAFF. CDR3 sequence (DNA): TGCAGCGTTGAATTGTGGAACACTGAAGCTTTCTTT. The full variable domain, in which reference TRBV29-1 and TRBJ1-1 provide the parts outside the CDR3, is SAVISQKPSRDICQRGTSLTIQCQVDSQVTMMFWYRQQPGQSLTLIATANQGSEATYESGFVIDKFPISRPNLTFSTLTVSNMSPEDSSIYLCSVELWNTEAFFGQGTRLTVV.

The V gene is TRBV9, the J gene TRBJ2-5, with 11 bases lining up with TRBD2. Germline V gives CDR1 SGDLS, CDR2 YYNGEE. V lost 4 bases to trimming and J lost 3 bases; unmatched junction nucleotides: 2. The length of the CDR3 is 14 residues. CDR3 nucleotides: TGTGCCAGCAGCCTAGCGGGAGGAGAAGAGACCCAGTACTTC. It codes for CASSLAGGEETQYF.

This clone appeared once. Other DNA sequences of this sample code for an identical CDR3. This sequence joins TRBV20-1 and TRBJ2-7, with D unclear. V was clipped by 0 bases and J by 4 bases, with 4 bases between them. This CDR3 is built from 11 residues. Germline assignment: CDR1 DFQATT and CDR2 SNEGSKA (reference sequence). The CDR3 loop reads CSAREVYEQYF. The CDR3, as DNA: TGCAGTGCTAGAGAGGTGTACGAGCAGTACTTC.

This sequence joins TRBV7-6 and TRBJ1-1; D call uncertain. V lost 5 bases to trimming and J lost 0 bases, with 19 bases between them. Germline loops: CDR1 SGHVS, CDR2 FNYEAQ. This CDR3 comprises 17 residues. The CDR3 sequence: CASSPPGLTVMNTEAFF. The CDR3 region has the DNA TGTGCCAGCAGCCCACCGGGTCTTACCGTCATGAACACTGAAGCTTTCTTT.